This is a list of T cell receptor beta chains from one sample in a study of blood T cell repertoires in COVID-19. The table came from immunoSEQ multiplex PCR; TCRdb's copy has only in-frame clones and leaves some out. This table has 25,000 to 30,000 clones, approximately 80% appearing once. What was sequenced was peripheral blood. The receptors derive from a human donor in a cohort sampled during active COVID-19. Both conserved end residues are part of each CDR3. The D gene is left open where the match is weak. Only part of the rows carry a size: once, few, many, or a class if the clone is expanded.

V gene	J gene	clone size	D gene	CDR3 protein	CDR3 DNA
TRBV7-9	TRBJ2-1	NA	TRBD1	CASSPMGGDRDVF	TGTGCCAGCAGCCCTATGGGGGGGGACAGGGACGTCTTC
TRBV6-5	TRBJ1-1	NA	NA	CASSYGDSNTEAFF	TGTGCCAGCAGTTACGGGGACTCGAACACTGAAGCTTTCTTT
TRBV10-3	TRBJ2-3	NA	NA	CAISESPADTQYF	TGTGCCATCAGTGAGAGTCCAGCGGATACGCAGTATTTT
TRBV27	TRBJ2-3	NA	TRBD2	CASQGLLLAERTDTQYF	TGTGCCAGCCAGGGGCTACTACTAGCGGAGCGCACAGATACGCAGTATTTT
TRBV9	TRBJ2-7	NA	TRBD2	CASSPSGTSGYEQYF	TGTGCCAGCAGCCCATCCGGAACTAGCGGCTACGAGCAGTACTTC
TRBV9	TRBJ2-2	NA	TRBD1	CASSARDRRDTGELFF	TGTGCCAGCAGCGCGCGGGACAGGCGAGACACCGGGGAGCTGTTTTTT
TRBV27	TRBJ1-6	NA	TRBD1	CASSLSAGGTYNSPLHF	TGTGCCAGCAGTTTATCGGCAGGGGGGACCTATAATTCACCCCTCCACTTT
TRBV6-6	TRBJ1-2	few	NA	CASSYSAAGEYGYTF	TGTGCCAGCAGTTACTCAGCTGCAGGGGAATATGGCTACACCTTC
TRBV5-4	TRBJ2-3	few	TRBD2	CASSSATSGRRLSHQYF	TGTGCCAGCAGCTCTGCGACTAGCGGGAGGCGCCTCAGTCATCAGTATTTT
TRBV2	TRBJ2-7	NA	TRBD1	CASSEARWDRASEQYF	TGTGCCAGCAGTGAAGCTAGGTGGGACAGGGCGTCCGAGCAGTACTTC
TRBV7-3	TRBJ2-2	NA	TRBD2	CASSFGLAGQGELFF	TGTGCCAGCAGCTTCGGACTAGCGGGACAAGGGGAGCTGTTTTTT
TRBV4-3	TRBJ1-2	medium-sized	TRBD1	CASSQRIGQAGYTF	TGCGCCAGCAGCCAAAGGATAGGACAGGCGGGCTACACCTTC
TRBV28	TRBJ2-3	once	TRBD2	CASWGGERTQYF	TGTGCCTCCTGGGGGGGGGAGAGGACGCAGTATTTT
TRBV7-2	TRBJ2-3	once	NA	CASSLNRADTQYF	TGTGCCAGCAGCCTGAACAGGGCAGATACGCAGTATTTT
TRBV6-6	TRBJ1-6	NA	TRBD1	CASTPDRGLSPLHF	TGTGCCAGCACCCCAGACAGGGGGCTTTCACCCCTCCACTTT
TRBV20-1	TRBJ2-7	NA	NA	CSARSGFEQYF	TGCAGTGCTAGATCAGGGTTCGAGCAGTACTTC
TRBV4-1	TRBJ1-2	NA	NA	CASSQETVRYGYTF	TGCGCCAGCAGCCAAGAAACAGTCCGCTATGGCTACACCTTC
TRBV6-5	TRBJ1-5	NA	NA	CASSPNPGNQPQHF	TGTGCCAGCAGTCCTAATCCAGGGAATCAGCCCCAGCATTTT
TRBV24-1	TRBJ2-1	once	TRBD2	CATSDFSSGSLFNEQFF	TGTGCCACCAGTGATTTCTCTAGCGGGAGCCTTTTCAATGAGCAGTTCTTC
TRBV5-6	TRBJ2-7	NA	TRBD1	CASSLYLGTGYEQYF	TGTGCCAGCAGCTTGTACCTGGGGACAGGGTACGAGCAGTACTTC
TRBV24-1	TRBJ2-1	NA	TRBD2	CATSDQRTSGNTYNEQFF	TGTGCCACCAGTGACCAAAGGACTAGCGGGAACACCTACAATGAGCAGTTCTTC
TRBV5-1	TRBJ2-2	NA	TRBD2	CASSLGGGSTGELFF	TGCGCCAGCAGCTTGGGCGGGGGAAGCACCGGGGAGCTGTTTTTT
TRBV6-5	TRBJ1-1	NA	TRBD1	CASNNFRQGGKAFF	TGTGCCAGCAACAACTTTCGACAGGGGGGGAAAGCTTTCTTT
TRBV19	TRBJ1-6	NA	NA	CASTSRESNSPLHF	TGTGCCAGTACCTCCCGGGAGTCAAATTCACCCCTCCACTTT